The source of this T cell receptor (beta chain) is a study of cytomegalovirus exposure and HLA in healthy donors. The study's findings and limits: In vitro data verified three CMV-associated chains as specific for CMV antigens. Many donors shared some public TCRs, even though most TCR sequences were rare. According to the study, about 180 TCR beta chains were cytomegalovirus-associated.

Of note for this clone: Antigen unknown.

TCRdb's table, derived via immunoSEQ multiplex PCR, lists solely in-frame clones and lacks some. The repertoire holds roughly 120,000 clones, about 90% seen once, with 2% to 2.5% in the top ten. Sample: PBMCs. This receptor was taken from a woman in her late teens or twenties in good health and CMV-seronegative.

DNA for the CDR3: TGTGCCAGCAGTTCAATTGGTGGCAGGGCGTATGAGCAGTTCTTC. As protein: CASSSIGGRAYEQFF. The V and J genes are TRBV28 and TRBJ2-1; D is possibly TRBD1 (5 bases). Germline V CDR1 and CDR2: MDHEN, SYDVKM. V lost 4 bases to trimming and J lost 8 bases, with 18 bases between them. The CDR3 covers 15 residues.